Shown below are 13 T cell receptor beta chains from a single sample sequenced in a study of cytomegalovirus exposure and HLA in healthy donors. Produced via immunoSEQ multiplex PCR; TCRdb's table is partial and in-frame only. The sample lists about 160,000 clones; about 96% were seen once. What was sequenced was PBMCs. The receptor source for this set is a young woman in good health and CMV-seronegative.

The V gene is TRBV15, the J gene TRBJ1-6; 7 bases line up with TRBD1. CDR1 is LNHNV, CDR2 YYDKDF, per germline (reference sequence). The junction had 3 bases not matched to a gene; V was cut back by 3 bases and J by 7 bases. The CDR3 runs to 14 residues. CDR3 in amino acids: CATSRDRTNSPLHF. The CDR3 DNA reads TGTGCCACCAGCAGGGACAGGACCAATTCACCCCTCCACTTT.

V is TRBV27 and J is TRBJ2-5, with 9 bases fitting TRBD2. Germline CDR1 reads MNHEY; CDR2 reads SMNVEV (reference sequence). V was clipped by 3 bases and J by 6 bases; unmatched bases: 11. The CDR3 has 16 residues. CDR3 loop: CASSLGAGGPGKTQYF. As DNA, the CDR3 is TGTGCCAGCAGTTTGGGCGCGGGGGGGCCGGGAAAGACCCAGTACTTC.

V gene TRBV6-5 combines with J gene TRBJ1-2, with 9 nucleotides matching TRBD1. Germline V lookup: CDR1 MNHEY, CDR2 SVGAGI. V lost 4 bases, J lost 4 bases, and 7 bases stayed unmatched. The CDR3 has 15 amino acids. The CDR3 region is CASSFPTGGIYGYTF. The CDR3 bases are TGTGCCAGCAGTTTCCCGACAGGGGGAATCTATGGCTACACCTTC.

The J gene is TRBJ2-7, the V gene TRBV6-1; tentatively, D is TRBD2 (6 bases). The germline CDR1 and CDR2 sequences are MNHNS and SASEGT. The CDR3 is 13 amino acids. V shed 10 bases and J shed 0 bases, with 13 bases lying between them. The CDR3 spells CAMRGQNSYEQYF. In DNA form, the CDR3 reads TGTGCCATGCGGGGTCAAAACTCCTACGAGCAGTACTTC.

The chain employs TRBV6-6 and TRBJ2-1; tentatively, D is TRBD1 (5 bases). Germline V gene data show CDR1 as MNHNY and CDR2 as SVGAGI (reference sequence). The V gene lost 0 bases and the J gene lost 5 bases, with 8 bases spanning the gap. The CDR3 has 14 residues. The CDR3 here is CASSYSGQDNEQFF. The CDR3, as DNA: TGTGCCAGCAGTTACTCCGGACAAGACAATGAGCAGTTCTTC.

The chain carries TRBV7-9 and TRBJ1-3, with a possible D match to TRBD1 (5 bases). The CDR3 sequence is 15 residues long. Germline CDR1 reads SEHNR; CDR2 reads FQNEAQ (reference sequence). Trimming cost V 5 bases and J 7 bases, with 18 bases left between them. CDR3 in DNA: TGTGCCAGCAGCCAAGCCAATCTGCGGGGCAACACCATATATTTT. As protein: CASSQANLRGNTIYF.

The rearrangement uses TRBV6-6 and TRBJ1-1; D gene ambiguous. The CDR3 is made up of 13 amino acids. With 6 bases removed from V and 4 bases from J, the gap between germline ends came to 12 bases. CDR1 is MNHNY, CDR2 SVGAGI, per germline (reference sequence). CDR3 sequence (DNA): TGTGCCAGCAGATGGACTGCTGGCACTGAAGCTTTCTTT. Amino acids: CASRWTAGTEAFF.

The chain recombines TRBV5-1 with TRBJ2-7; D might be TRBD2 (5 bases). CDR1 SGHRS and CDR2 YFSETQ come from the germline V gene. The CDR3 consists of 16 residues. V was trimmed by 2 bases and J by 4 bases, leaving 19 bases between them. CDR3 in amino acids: CASSLTMTIRGYEQYF. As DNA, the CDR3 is TGCGCCAGCAGCTTAACGATGACCATTCGGGGATACGAGCAGTACTTC.

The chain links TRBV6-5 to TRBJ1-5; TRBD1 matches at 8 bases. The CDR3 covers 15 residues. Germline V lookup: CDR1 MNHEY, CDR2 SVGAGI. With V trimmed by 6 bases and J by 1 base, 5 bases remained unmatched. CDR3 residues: CASSQGQGSNQPQHF. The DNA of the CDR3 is TGTGCCAGCAGCCAAGGACAGGGAAGCAATCAGCCCCAGCATTTT.

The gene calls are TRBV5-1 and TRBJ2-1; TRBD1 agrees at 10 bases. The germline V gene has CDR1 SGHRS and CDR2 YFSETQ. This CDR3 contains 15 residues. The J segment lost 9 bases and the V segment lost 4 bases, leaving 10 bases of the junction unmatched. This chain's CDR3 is CASSGGGTGVREQFF. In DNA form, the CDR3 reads TGCGCCAGCAGCGGTGGCGGGACAGGGGTCCGTGAGCAGTTCTTC. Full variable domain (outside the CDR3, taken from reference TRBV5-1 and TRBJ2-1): KAGVTQTPRYLIKTRGQQVTLSCSPISGHRSVSWYQQTPGQGLQFLFEYFSETQRNKGNFPGRFSGRQFSNSRSEMNVSTLELGDSALYLCASSGGGTGVREQFFGPGTRLTVL.

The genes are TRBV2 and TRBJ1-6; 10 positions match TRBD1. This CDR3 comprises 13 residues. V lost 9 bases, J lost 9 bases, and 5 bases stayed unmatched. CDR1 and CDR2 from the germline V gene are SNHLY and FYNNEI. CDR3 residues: CASTTGGISPLHF. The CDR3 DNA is TGTGCCAGTACGACAGGGGGCATTTCACCCCTCCACTTT.

The CDR3 DNA reads TGTGCCAGCAGCTTAGAGGCACTAGCGGGTTACTACGAGCAGTACTTC. The encoded protein is CASSLEALAGYYEQYF. J is TRBJ2-7 and V is TRBV11-2, with 9 bases lining up with TRBD2. The V gene's germline CDR1 is SGHAT and CDR2 FQNNGV. V dropped 0 bases and J dropped 3; count of bases not matched to a gene: 6. This CDR3 is 16 amino acids long.

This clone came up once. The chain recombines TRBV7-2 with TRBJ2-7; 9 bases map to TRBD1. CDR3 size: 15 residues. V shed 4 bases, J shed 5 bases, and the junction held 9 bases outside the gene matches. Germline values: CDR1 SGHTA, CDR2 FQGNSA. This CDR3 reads CASSSRQGGGHEQYF. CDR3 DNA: TGTGCCAGCAGCTCCCGACAGGGGGGCGGCCACGAGCAGTACTTC.